The present T cell receptor beta chain was sequenced within a study of beta chain features in type 1 diabetes (dated by TCRdb to about 2018). Context from the whole study: Patients and healthy donors did not differ in mean age, gender distribution, total cell number or subset yield. Naive and central memory subsets were obtained from all 30 or so donors, but regulatory and stem cell-like memory subsets were isolated from only 8 patients and 8 healthy donors. In the study, recently diagnosed type 1 diabetes patients and matched healthy donors were compared on the TCRB repertoires of their sorted circulating CD4+ T cell subsets. A total of 107,917,701 sorted cells were examined across all samples, and the number of cells per subset was strongly correlated with RNA yield.

A single peripheral blood draw of around 0.11 L on average was collected from each donor into heparinised tubes. Using a panel that included CD45RO, CCR7, CD25, CD127, CD95 and CD27, naive, central memory, regulatory and stem cell-like memory CD4+ T cells were sorted on a BD FACSAria II. A purity above 98% was achieved for all sorted populations. Right away, PBMCs were isolated by Lymphoprep density gradient centrifugation and were stained directly, with no culture step. So that batch effects would be minimized, each experiment stained and sorted samples in pairs, pairing one healthy donor with one patient. Here is what the overall study found, with its caveats: PCR might favor shorter templates, but patient and control samples were amplified and corrected together, so any skew would affect both groups equally. Type 1 diabetes patients showed a moderate but significant shortening of TCRB CDR3 length in all four CD4+ subsets. Patients with type 1 diabetes made fewer insertions and deleted more nucleotides at VDJ recombination sites, implying thymic rearrangement abnormalities. Naive, central memory and regulatory TCRB repertoires appeared more similar among patients than among healthy donors. Because the HLA sub-analyses included only small numbers of individuals, any influence of HLA type on TCRB rearrangement was left unresolved. Because cDNA was sequenced instead of genomic DNA, highly expressing activated cells could be over-represented, though the groups showed no difference in activation or CD3 levels.

This clone occurred a few times. What antigen it recognizes has not been identified. Base-call qualities are not available, and no considerably larger clone is one nucleotide away. Spanning cysteine to phenylalanine, the CDR3 consists of 16 amino acids. This entry keeps only the CDR3 DNA: 48 bases, framed from base 1. After removal of 5 bases from V and 6 bases from J, the junction retains 8 bases not matched to a gene. The germline V gene provides CDR1 SGHDT and CDR2 YYEEEE. The High Capacity cDNA Reverse Transcription Kit was used to reverse transcribe all of the isolated RNA, meaning that expressed TCRB transcripts were what got sequenced. Naive, central memory and regulatory T cell samples underwent deep immunoSEQ sequencing, averaging about 3.57 million total reads per sample. After sorted cells were lysed in RLT buffer, RNA was extracted with DNase-treated RNeasy Micro or Mini kits, with the choice depending on cell number. To prevent cross-contamination, every cell subset was processed on its own, while patient and healthy donor samples were processed together. TCRB sequences were amplified from cDNA with the immunoSEQ multiplex PCR, producing 87-bp fragments spanning the CDR3 region. The amplicons were sequenced using the Illumina HiSeq platform. In the paper's pipeline: Synthetic template baselines were used to correct PCR bias computationally, reads within Hamming distance 2 were collapsed together, and singletons that could not be merged were discarded. Reads were aligned against IMGT so that V, D and J genes, CDR3 length and insertions or deletions at six rearrangement sites could be assigned. Clonotype counts were normalized to sorted cell number within each subset before computing true diversity and Gini coefficients with the tcR R package. The overlap coefficient, calculated on TCRB nucleotide sequences, was used to quantify repertoire sharing. TCRdb stores this immuneACCESS table with in-frame sequences only. Part of the clones is absent; in the studies checked, under half of the shortfall reflects unresolved V genes, and no reason is known for the rest. The V and J calls and clone size are taken from that table; D and trimming were inferred from the DNA. This sample holds about 370,000 clones; 8% to 10% were observed only once. The ten largest make up less than 0.65% of the sample.

This TCR came from a young man with type 1 diabetes. Sequencing was done on a sample of central memory CD4+ T cells from blood. Recombination joined TRBV5-6 with TRBJ2-7; TRBD2 aligns with 16 central bases. The CDR3 protein is CASSPGTSGRAGEQYF. The DNA sequence follows: TGTGCCAGCAGTCCCGGGACTAGCGGGAGGGCCGGCGAGCAGTACTTC.